These 26 T cell receptor beta chains originate from one sample sequenced in a study of graft-versus-host responses after intestinal transplantation. This table comes from immunoSEQ multiplex PCR, and its TCRdb copy is limited to in-frame clones, with some not included. Of around 100,000 clones in the sample, 93% were seen once. These TCRs' antigens remain unknown. Material: unstimulated CD8+ T cells sorted from spleen or lymph node cells, obtained before intestinal transplant. The source of these receptors is a human donor who received an intestinal transplant.

J is TRBJ1-2 and V is TRBV6-5, with 9 bases fitting TRBD1. This CDR3 region has 12 residues. V gave up 6 bases and J gave up 6 bases; unmatched junction bases: 2. Germline V gives CDR1 MNHEY, CDR2 SVGAGI. The CDR3 DNA follows: TGTGCCAGCAGCACAGGGGGCAATGGCTACACCTTC. It translates to CASSTGGNGYTF.

V and J are TRBV5-1 and TRBJ1-1, with D hard to call. The CDR3 consists of 15 residues. The V gene lost 4 bases and the J gene lost 5 bases, with 18 bases spanning the gap. Per the germline V gene, CDR1 is SGHRS and CDR2 is YFSETQ. The CDR3 is CASSPGLYSGTEAFF. The CDR3 DNA is TGCGCCAGCAGCCCTGGGTTGTATTCGGGAACTGAAGCTTTCTTT.

About this clone: Other DNA variants within this sample encode the same CDR3. This chain joins TRBV6-5 and TRBJ2-7; unclear D gene. The CDR3 loop spans 13 amino acids. The V gene lost 0 bases and the J gene lost 3 bases, with 6 bases spanning the gap. Germline-derived CDR1 and CDR2 are MNHEY and SVGAGI. CDR3 residues: CASSYSGSYEQYF. The DNA of the CDR3 is TGTGCCAGCAGTTACTCAGGCAGCTACGAGCAGTACTTC.

The V and J genes are TRBV6-1 and TRBJ2-2, with unresolved D. Germline V CDR1 and CDR2: MNHNS, SASEGT. The CDR3 consists of 12 residues. The germline V and J ends were trimmed by 8 bases and 9 bases, with 13 bases remaining between them. CDR3 nucleotide sequence: TGTGCCAGCGCCCTTTTAAGCCGGGAGCTGTTTTTT. Translated: CASALLSRELFF.

The V call is TRBV6-5, the J call TRBJ2-5; D is possibly TRBD2 (6 bases). Germline CDR1 and CDR2: MNHEY and SVGAGI. The CDR3 is made up of 14 amino acids. V was shortened by 2 bases and J by 5 bases, with 12 bases between the two germline ends. CDR3 sequence reads: CASSYGGALETQYF. Here the CDR3 DNA reads TGTGCCAGCAGTTACGGAGGGGCCCTTGAGACCCAGTACTTC.

This sequence joins TRBV29-1 and TRBJ1-2; 10 bases are shared with TRBD1. The CDR3 is made up of 16 amino acids. V was clipped by 4 bases and J by 4 bases; unmatched bases: 12. CDR1 and CDR2 from the germline V gene are SQVTM and ANQGSEA. CDR3 in amino acids: CSVGGPGTGDIYGYTF. The CDR3 DNA reads TGCAGCGTTGGAGGTCCCGGGACAGGGGACATCTATGGCTACACCTTC.

J is TRBJ1-1 and V is TRBV28; the match to TRBD1 covers 11 bases. The germline CDR1 and CDR2 sequences are MDHEN and SYDVKM. After removal of 6 bases from V and 5 bases from J, the junction contained 5 bases not matched to a gene. The CDR3 spans 14 residues. CDR3 loop: CASRQGQGDTEAFF. CDR3 coding DNA: TGTGCCAGCAGACAGGGACAGGGGGATACTGAAGCTTTCTTT. Based on the CDR3 plus reference TRBV28 and TRBJ1-1, the full variable domain is DVKVTQSSRYLVKRTGEKVFLECVQDMDHENMFWYRQDPGLGLRLIYFSYDVKMKEKGDIPEGYSVSREKKERFSLILESASTNQTSMYLCASRQGQGDTEAFFGQGTRLTVV.

Concerning this clone itself: Other DNA sequences of this sample code for an identical CDR3. The chain uses TRBV6-5 and TRBJ1-1; TRBD1 is a possible D gene (5 bases). The CDR3 contains 15 residues. In germline, CDR1 is MNHEY, CDR2 SVGAGI. V dropped 0 bases and J dropped 4 bases, with 12 bases sitting between them. In DNA form, the CDR3 reads TGTGCCAGCAGTTACTCGGGGGGTATTGCCACTGAAGCTTTCTTT. Translation: CASSYSGGIATEAFF.

The chain links TRBV7-9 to TRBJ2-3; TRBD1 matches at 11 bases. Germline values: CDR1 SEHNR, CDR2 FQNEAQ (reference sequence). V dropped 5 bases and J dropped 3; count of bases not matched to a gene: 7. There are 16 residues in the CDR3. The DNA for the CDR3 is TGTGCCAGCAGCCCGCGGACAGGGGGCGGAACAGATACGCAGTATTTT. Its translation is CASSPRTGGGTDTQYF.

The CDR3 loop is CASTGTVTYNSPLHF. The DNA for the CDR3 is TGTGCCAGTACCGGGACCGTCACCTATAATTCACCCCTCCACTTT. The chain recombines TRBV19 with TRBJ1-6, with a possible D match to TRBD1 (5 bases). Between the trimmed V and J ends, which lost 7 bases and 2 bases, there was a span of 12 bases. Germline assignment: CDR1 LNHDA and CDR2 SQIVND (reference sequence). The CDR3 contains 15 residues.

The chain has TRBV12-5 and TRBJ1-5; no clear D gene. Germline-derived CDR1 and CDR2 are LGHNT and FRNRAP. This CDR3 spans 14 amino acids. V was trimmed by 1 base and J by 2 bases, leaving 6 bases between them. CDR3 sequence reads: CASGLGEGNQPQHF. Written as DNA, the CDR3 is TGTGCTAGTGGTTTGGGTGAGGGCAATCAGCCCCAGCATTTT.

The rearrangement joins TRBV27 to TRBJ2-7, with D hard to call. V lost 2 bases, J lost 2 bases, and 7 bases lay in between. This CDR3 has 13 residues. The germline V gene has CDR1 MNHEY and CDR2 SMNVEV (reference sequence). The CDR3 reads CASSLGVTYEQYF. CDR3 DNA sequence: TGTGCCAGCAGTTTAGGGGTAACCTACGAGCAGTACTTC.

The chain has TRBV15 and TRBJ2-1; D possibly corresponds to TRBD2 (6 bases). From germline, CDR1 is LNHNV and CDR2 YYDKDF (reference sequence). Deletions cut 4 bases from V and 8 bases from J, with 18 bases between. The CDR3 totals 15 residues. The chain's CDR3 is CATSKPQEREDEQFF. The CDR3 DNA is TGTGCCACCAGCAAACCCCAGGAGAGGGAGGATGAGCAGTTCTTC.

The gene calls are TRBV6-5 and TRBJ2-1, with D possibly matching TRBD1 (5 bases). Trimming took off 5 bases at V and 8 bases at J, with 13 bases between the two ends. The germline V gene has CDR1 MNHEY and CDR2 SVGAGI. The CDR3 extends over 13 amino acids. The CDR3 is CASSHTGWDEQFF. The CDR3, as DNA: TGTGCCAGCAGTCACACAGGTTGGGATGAGCAGTTCTTC.

The CDR3 reads CASSLGTGQKLFF. Written as DNA, the CDR3 is TGTGCCAGCAGCTTAGGAACAGGGCAAAAACTGTTTTTT. The rearrangement links TRBV13 to TRBJ1-4; TRBD1 might be the D (6 bases). Between the trimmed V and J ends, which lost 0 bases and 9 bases, there was a span of 8 bases. This CDR3 contains 13 residues. The germline CDR1 and CDR2 sequences are PRHDT and FYEKMQ (reference sequence).

As for this clone: The same CDR3 also results from other DNA sequences found in this sample. In DNA, the CDR3 is TGTGCCAGCAGGGGGAACACTGAAGCTTTCTTT. It translates to CASRGNTEAFF. The V call is TRBV6-1, the J call TRBJ1-1; D not resolved. The CDR3 covers 11 residues. Germline loops: CDR1 MNHNS, CDR2 SASEGT. V lost 6 bases to trimming and J lost 1 base, with 3 bases between them.

The chain is built from TRBV6-7 and TRBJ1-5; D is undetermined. TRBV6-7 falls under the ORF class, with uncertain function. Trimming removed 0 bases from V and 4 bases from J, with 25 bases in between. The CDR3 extends over 20 amino acids. The CDR3 reads CASSYSGPGAPVMMNQPQHF. Here the CDR3 DNA reads TGTGCCAGCAGTTACTCCGGCCCCGGCGCACCCGTTATGATGAATCAGCCCCAGCATTTT.

Worth noting for this clone: One end of the junction does not line up with germline, which may come from a read error. The V and J genes are TRBV6-6 and TRBJ1-4, with a possible D match to TRBD1 (6 bases). The germline V gene encodes CDR1 MNHNY and CDR2 SVGAGI (reference sequence). The CDR3 spans 14 residues. The CDR3 is CASSYSGTSEKLFF. As DNA, the CDR3 is TGTGCCAGCAGCTACTCCGGGACATCGGAAAAACTGTTTTTT.

The chain joins TRBV9 to TRBJ1-6, with D possibly TRBD1 on 6 matching bases. This CDR3 region has 15 residues. Germline assignment: CDR1 SGDLS and CDR2 YYNGEE. Trimming shortened V by 4 bases and J by 10 bases, and 18 bases separated the two germline ends. The chain's CDR3 is CASSPRGGPESPLHF. For the CDR3, the DNA is TGTGCCAGCAGCCCCCGTGGGGGGCCGGAATCACCCCTCCACTTT.

This clone has a single count. The chain combines TRBV18 with TRBJ2-7, with D perhaps being TRBD1 or TRBD2 (5 bases each). CDR1 KGHSH and CDR2 LQKENI come from the germline V gene. Trimming cost V 3 bases and J 0 bases, with 12 bases left between them. CDR3 length: 15 amino acids. CDR3 in DNA: TGTGCCAGCTCACCCCCGGCAGGGAGCTCCTACGAGCAGTACTTC. Translating it yields CASSPPAGSSYEQYF.

V is TRBV7-8 and J is TRBJ2-3; D perhaps matches TRBD1 (5 bases). Trimming cost V 1 base and J 2 bases, with 7 bases left between them. Germline loops: CDR1 SGHVS, CDR2 FQNEAQ. The CDR3 sequence is 14 residues long. In DNA form, the CDR3 reads TGTGCCAGCAGCTTAGGACAGCACACAGATACGCAGTATTTT. Residues: CASSLGQHTDTQYF.

The chain has TRBV7-8 and TRBJ2-7; D is uncertain. The CDR3 runs to 14 residues. Trimming stripped 2 bases from V and 2 bases from J, with 10 bases between. Germline V gene data show CDR1 as SGHVS and CDR2 as FQNEAQ. This CDR3 is CASSLKPATYEQYF. In nucleotides, the CDR3 is TGTGCCAGCAGCTTAAAGCCGGCTACCTACGAGCAGTACTTC.

This chain links TRBV27 with TRBJ2-1, with 7 bases lining up with TRBD2. This CDR3 is 17 amino acids long. The ends lost 2 bases at V and 3 bases at J; junction bases unmatched: 10. Germline V gene data show CDR1 as MNHEY and CDR2 as SMNVEV (reference sequence). This chain's CDR3 is CASSLVGGTVGYNEQFF. The CDR3 nucleotides read TGTGCCAGCAGTTTAGTGGGGGGGACCGTCGGCTACAATGAGCAGTTCTTC.

This chain links TRBV7-9 with TRBJ2-7; D is unclear. Germline V gene lookup returns CDR1 SEHNR and CDR2 FQNEAQ (reference sequence). Trimming cost V 5 bases and J 4 bases, with 9 bases left between them. The CDR3 totals 12 residues. CDR3: CASSLDAYEQYF. For the CDR3, the DNA is TGTGCCAGCAGCCTCGACGCTTACGAGCAGTACTTC.

This clone was seen just once. The rearrangement joins TRBV19 to TRBJ2-7; TRBD2 is a possible D gene (6 bases). V was trimmed by 5 bases and J by 2 bases, leaving 16 bases between them. This CDR3 region has 15 residues. Germline assignment: CDR1 LNHDA and CDR2 SQIVND (reference sequence). The CDR3 DNA follows: TGTGCCAGTAGTGCGAGGGACTCCGCCGCCTACGAGCAGTACTTC. Translation gives CASSARDSAAYEQYF.

With respect to this clone: Germline is not matched at one junction end, which may reflect a read error. V and J are TRBV13 and TRBJ2-1; 14 nucleotides match TRBD2. The germline gives CDR1 PRHDT, CDR2 FYEKMQ (reference sequence). The CDR3 loop spans 14 amino acids. DNA of the CDR3: TGTGCCAGCAGCCCCGGACTAGCGGGGGGTTTCTCAGTCTTC. Translating gives CASSPGLAGGFSVF.